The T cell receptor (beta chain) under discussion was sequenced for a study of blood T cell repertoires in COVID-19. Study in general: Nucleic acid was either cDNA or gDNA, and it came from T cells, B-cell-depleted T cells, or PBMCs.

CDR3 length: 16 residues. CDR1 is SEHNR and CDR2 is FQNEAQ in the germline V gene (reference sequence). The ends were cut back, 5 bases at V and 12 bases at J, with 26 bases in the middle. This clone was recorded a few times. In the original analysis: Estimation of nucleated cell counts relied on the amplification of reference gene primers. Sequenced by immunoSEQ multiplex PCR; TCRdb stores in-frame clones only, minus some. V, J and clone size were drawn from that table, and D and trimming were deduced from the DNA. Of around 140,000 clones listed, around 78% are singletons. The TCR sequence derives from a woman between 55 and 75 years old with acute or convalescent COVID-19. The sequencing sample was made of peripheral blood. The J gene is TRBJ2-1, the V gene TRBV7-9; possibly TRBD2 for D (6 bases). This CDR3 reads CASSHPSGYKDFGQFF. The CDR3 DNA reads TGTGCCAGCAGCCACCCAAGCGGGTACAAGGATTTCGGGCAGTTCTTC.